This TCR beta chain was sequenced in a study of technical replicates of blood from a few donors. TCRdb's copy holds only in-frame clones and misses some; the assay was immunoSEQ multiplex PCR. The table includes some 74,000 clones, nearly 98% detected once. CDR3 length: 14 amino acids. Germline V lookup: CDR1 SGHVS, CDR2 FQNEAQ. The ends were cut back, 0 bases at V and 5 bases at J, with 10 bases in the middle. The source of this sequence is a human donor in good health. The chain combines TRBV7-8 with TRBJ1-2; a weak D match, TRBD1 (5 bases). The sequenced material came from T cells isolated from PBMCs. The CDR3 protein is CASSLARVGYGYTF. CDR3 in DNA: TGTGCCAGCAGCTTAGCCAGGGTGGGATATGGCTACACCTTC. Variable domain in full (rest from reference TRBV7-8 and TRBJ1-2): GAGVSQSPRYKVAKRGQDVALRCDPISGHVSLFWYQQALGQGPEFLTYFQNEAQLDKSGLPSDRFFAERPEGSVSTLKIQRTQQEDSAVYLCASSLARVGYGYTFGSGTRLTVV.